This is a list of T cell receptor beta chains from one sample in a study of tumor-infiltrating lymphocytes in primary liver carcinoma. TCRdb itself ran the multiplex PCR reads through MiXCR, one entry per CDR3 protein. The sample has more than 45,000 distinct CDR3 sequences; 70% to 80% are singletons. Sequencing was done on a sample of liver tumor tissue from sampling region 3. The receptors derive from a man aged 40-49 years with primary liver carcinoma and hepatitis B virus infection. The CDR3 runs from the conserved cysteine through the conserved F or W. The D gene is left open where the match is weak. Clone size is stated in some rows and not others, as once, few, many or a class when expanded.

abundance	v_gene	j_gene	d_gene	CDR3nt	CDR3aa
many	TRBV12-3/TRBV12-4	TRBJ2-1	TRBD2	TGTGCCAGCAGTTCGACCGGACTAGCGGGAGGCGGAGGAGAGGGCAATGAGCAGTTCTTC	CASSSTGLAGGGGEGNEQFF
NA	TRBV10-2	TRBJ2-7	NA	TGCGTCAGCAGTGAGTCTTCGGGATATGCCTACGAGCAGTACTTC	CVSSESSGYAYEQYF
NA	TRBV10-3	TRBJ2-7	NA	TGTGCCATCATGAGGATAGAATCTTACGAGCAGCACTTC	CAIMRIESYEQHF
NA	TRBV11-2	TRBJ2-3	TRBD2	TGTGCCGGCAGTCCCCCGACTAGCTGCAGCACAGATACGCAGTATTTT	CAGSPPTSCSTDTQYF
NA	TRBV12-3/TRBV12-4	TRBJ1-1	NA	TGTGCCAGTAGCACGGGGACGTCTTATGAAGCTTTCTTT	CASSTGTSYEAFF
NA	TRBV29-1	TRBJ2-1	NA	TGCAGCGTGGGGCCTTCTTCCATCTCCTGCAATAAGCAGTTCTTC	CSVGPSSISCNKQFF
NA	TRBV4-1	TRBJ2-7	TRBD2	TGCGCCAGCACCCCACCGGGACTAGCAGTCTACGAGCAGTACTTC	CASTPPGLAVYEQYF
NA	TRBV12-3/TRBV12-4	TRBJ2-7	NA	TGTGCCAGCAGTTTTCATACCTACGGGCTGTACTTC	CASSFHTYGLYF
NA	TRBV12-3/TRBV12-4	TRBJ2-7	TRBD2	TGTGCCAGCAGTGATACTAGCGGCTACAAGCAGTACTTC	CASSDTSGYKQYF
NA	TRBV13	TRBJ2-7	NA	TGTGCCAGCAGCCTACGCGGTGAGCAGCACTTC	CASSLRGEQHF
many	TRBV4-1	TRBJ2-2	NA	TGCGCCAGCAGCCAAGATCAGGGGAGCACCGGGGAGCTGTTTTTT	CASSQDQGSTGELFF
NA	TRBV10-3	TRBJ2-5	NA	TGTGCCATCTGCCCGGAGGGGTACCAAGAGACCCAGTACTTC	CAICPEGYQETQYF
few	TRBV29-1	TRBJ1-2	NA	TGCAGCGCGGGGGACGATCCCTATGGCTACACCTTT	CSAGDDPYGYTF
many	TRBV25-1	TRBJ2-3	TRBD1	TGTGCCAGCACCCAACCGCGGGACAGGCTTAGCACAGATACGCAGTATTTT	CASTQPRDRLSTDTQYF
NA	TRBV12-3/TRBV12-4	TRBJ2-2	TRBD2	TGTGCCAGGAGTCCTCTAGCGGGAGCGGCGGGAACAGGGGAGCTGTTTTTT	CARSPLAGAAGTGELFF
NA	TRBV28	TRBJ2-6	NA	TGTGCCAGCTCAAGGTCTGGGGCCGACGTCCTGACTTTC	CASSRSGADVLTF
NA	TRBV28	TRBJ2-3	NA	TGTGCCACCAGTACAACTAGCACAGATACACAGTATTTT	CATSTTSTDTQYF
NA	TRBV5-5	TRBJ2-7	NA	TGTGCCAGCAGCTTCGGGAGTTTCAACGAGCAGTACTTC	CASSFGSFNEQYF
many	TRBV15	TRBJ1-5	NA	TGTGCCACCGCATCTAGAGGGACCGCGACGTATAGCAATCAGCCCCAGCATTTT	CATASRGTATYSNQPQHF
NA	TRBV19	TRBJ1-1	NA	TGTGCCAGTAGTATTCTCCCACTTAACACTGAAGCTTTCTTT	CASSILPLNTEAFF
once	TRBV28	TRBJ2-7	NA	TGTGTCAGTAGGGACGCGGGGAGCTCCTACGAGCAGTACTTC	CVSRDAGSSYEQYF
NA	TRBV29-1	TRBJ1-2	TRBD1	TGCAGCGACAGAGGACAGGGTCGCGCCTCTAACTACACCTTC	CSDRGQGRASNYTF
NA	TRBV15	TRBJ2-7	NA	TGTGCCACCAGCAGAGATCTTCGGTCCTATAGCGACGAGCAGTACTTC	CATSRDLRSYSDEQYF
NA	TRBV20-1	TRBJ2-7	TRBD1	TGCAGTGCGGACCGGGACAGGGGCTACGAGCAGTACTTC	CSADRDRGYEQYF
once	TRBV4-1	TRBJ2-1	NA	TGCGCAAGCAGCCAAGCGGCAGGTGAGCAGTTCTTC	CASSQAAGEQFF
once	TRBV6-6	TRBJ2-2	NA	TGTGCCAGCAGCTCGACGGGGTTGAACACCGGGGAGCTGTTTTTT	CASSSTGLNTGELFF
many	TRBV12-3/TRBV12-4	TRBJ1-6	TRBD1	TGTGCCAGCAGACTCGACAGGGCCTATAATTCACCCCTCCACTTT	CASRLDRAYNSPLHF
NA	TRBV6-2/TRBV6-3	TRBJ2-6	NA	TGTGCCAGTACCCCCAGGAGACGTGGGTCTAGAGGCGCCTCTGGGGCCAATGTCCTGACTTTC	CASTPRRRGSRGASGANVLTF
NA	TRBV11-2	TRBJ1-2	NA	TGTGCCGACAGTTTAGAGGTGAACTATGGCTACACCTTC	CADSLEVNYGYTF
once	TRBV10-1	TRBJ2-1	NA	TGCGCCAACTGCGACAGAAGTTCCTACAATGAGCAGTTCTTC	CANCDRSSYNEQFF
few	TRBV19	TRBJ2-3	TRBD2	TGTGCCAGTAGTATGGGCACTAGCGGGAGTTTGTATTTT	CASSMGTSGSLYF
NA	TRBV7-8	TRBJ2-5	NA	TGTGCCAGCAACCCCCTCTACAGTACTCAAGATACCCAGTACTTC	CASNPLYSTQDTQYF
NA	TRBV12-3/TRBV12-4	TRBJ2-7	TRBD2	TGTGCCAGCAGCCAACTAGCGGGATGCGAGCAGTATTTC	CASSQLAGCEQYF
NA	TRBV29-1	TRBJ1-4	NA	TGCAACATTGGAGTGACCTCTACTAATGAAAAACTGTTTTTT	CNIGVTSTNEKLFF
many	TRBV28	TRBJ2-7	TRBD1	TGTGCCAGCAGTTTATATGAACAGGGGGTGAGGACCTACGAGCAGTACTTC	CASSLYEQGVRTYEQYF
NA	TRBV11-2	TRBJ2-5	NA	TGTGCCAGGAACTCGACTGGGATATTATTGTCCCAGTACTTC	CARNSTGILLSQYF
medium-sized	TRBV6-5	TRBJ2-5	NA	TGTGCCAGCAGTTACGGGACCTCTCAAGAGACCCAGTACTTC	CASSYGTSQETQYF
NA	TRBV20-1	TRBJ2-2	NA	TGCAGTGCTAGATCTAGCGAGTTGCTTTTACGAACCGGGGAGCTGTTTTTT	CSARSSELLLRTGELFF
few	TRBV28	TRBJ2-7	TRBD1	TGTGCCAACAGTTCCCCCGGTGGGAAGGGACAGTACGAGCAGTACTTC	CANSSPGGKGQYEQYF
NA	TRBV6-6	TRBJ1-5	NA	TGTGCCAGCAGGCAGGATGGCAGGGCATACACGGGCAATCAGCCCCAGCATTTT	CASRQDGRAYTGNQPQHF
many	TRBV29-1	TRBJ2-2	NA	TGCAGCGTTGAAGTAAGGGGGAGAAGGGCCGGGGAGCTGTTTTTT	CSVEVRGRRAGELFF
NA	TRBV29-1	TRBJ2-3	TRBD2	TGCAGCGTCGCTCCTAGCGGGGACACAGATACGATGTATTTT	CSVAPSGDTDTMYF
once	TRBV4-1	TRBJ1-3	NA	TGCGCCAGCATCCAAGAGCAGACCGGTGGAAACACCCTATATTTT	CASIQEQTGGNTLYF
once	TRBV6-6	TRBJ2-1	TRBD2	TGTGCCAGCAGTCCCACATATAACCTAGCGGGGAATGAGCAGTTCTTC	CASSPTYNLAGNEQFF
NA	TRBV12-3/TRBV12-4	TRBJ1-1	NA	TGTGCCTGCAGTTTCGGAACTGTCCAGAACACTGAAGCTTTCTTC	CACSFGTVQNTEAFF
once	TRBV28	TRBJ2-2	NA	TGTGCCAGCAGCCCCCTCTGGAGGCGCACCGGGGAGGTGTTTTTT	CASSPLWRRTGEVFF
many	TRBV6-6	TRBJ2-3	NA	TGTGCCAGCAGTCCCACCGACGGGGGCACAGATACGCAGTATTTT	CASSPTDGGTDTQYF
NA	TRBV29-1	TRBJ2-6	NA	TGCAGCGTAGCCGGGGCGATCGCAGGGGCCAACGTCCTGACTTTC	CSVAGAIAGANVLTF
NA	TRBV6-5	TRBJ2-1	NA	TGTACCAGCAGTTACGTCGGGGATGGGCAGTTCTTC	CTSSYVGDGQFF
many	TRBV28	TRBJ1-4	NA	TGTGCCAGCAGTTCCTCGACTAGGACTGGGAGGGAAAAACTGTTTTTT	CASSSSTRTGREKLFF
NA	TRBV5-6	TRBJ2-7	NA	TGTGCCAGCCCCCAGACAGGTCAACCCTACGAGCAGTACTTC	CASPQTGQPYEQYF
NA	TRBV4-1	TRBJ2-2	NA	TGCGCCAGCAGCCAAGAAAGTGGGGCCGGGGAGCTGTTTTTC	CASSQESGAGELFF